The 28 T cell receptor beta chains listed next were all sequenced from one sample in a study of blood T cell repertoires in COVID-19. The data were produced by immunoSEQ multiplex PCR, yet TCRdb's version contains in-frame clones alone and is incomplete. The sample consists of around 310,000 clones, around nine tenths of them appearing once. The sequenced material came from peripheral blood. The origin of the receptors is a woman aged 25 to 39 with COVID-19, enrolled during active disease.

DNA for the CDR3: TGTGCCAGCAGCCCGCGGGGGAATGAAAAACTGTTTTTT. Translating gives CASSPRGNEKLFF. The chain is built from TRBV7-2 and TRBJ1-4; TRBD1 is a possible D gene (5 bases). Trimming cost V 5 bases and J 5 bases, with 9 bases left between them. CDR3 length equals 13 residues. From germline, CDR1 is SGHTA and CDR2 FQGNSA.

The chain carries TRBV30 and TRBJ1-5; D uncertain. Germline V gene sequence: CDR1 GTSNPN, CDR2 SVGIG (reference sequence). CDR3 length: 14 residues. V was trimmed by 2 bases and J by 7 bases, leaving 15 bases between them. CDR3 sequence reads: CAWSPSAGFQPQHF. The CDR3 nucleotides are TGTGCCTGGAGTCCCTCTGCGGGGTTCCAGCCCCAGCATTTT.

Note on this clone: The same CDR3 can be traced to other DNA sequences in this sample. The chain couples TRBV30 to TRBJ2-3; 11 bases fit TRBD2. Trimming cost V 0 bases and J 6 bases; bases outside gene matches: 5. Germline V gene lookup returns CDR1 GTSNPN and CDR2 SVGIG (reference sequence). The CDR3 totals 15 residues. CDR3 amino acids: CAWSVLAGGPDTQYF. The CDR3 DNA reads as TGTGCCTGGAGTGTCTTAGCGGGAGGGCCCGATACGCAGTATTTT.

The CDR3 is CASSRTGEQFF. The CDR3 DNA follows: TGTGCCAGCAGTCGGACAGGTGAGCAGTTCTTC. This chain links TRBV6-2 or TRBV6-3 with TRBJ2-1; the match to TRBD1 covers 7 bases. The V gene end was trimmed by 5 bases and the J gene end by 9 bases; junction bases not matched to a gene: 1. The CDR3 is made up of 11 amino acids. Germline V lookup: CDR1 MNHEY, CDR2 SVGEGT.

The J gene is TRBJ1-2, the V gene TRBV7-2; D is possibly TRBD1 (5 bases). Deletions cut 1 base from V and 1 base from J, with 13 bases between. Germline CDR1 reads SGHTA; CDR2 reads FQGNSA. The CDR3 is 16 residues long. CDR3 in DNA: TGTGCCAGCAGCTTAGTTGCGCGGGGGATTAACTATGGCTACACCTTC. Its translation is CASSLVARGINYGYTF.

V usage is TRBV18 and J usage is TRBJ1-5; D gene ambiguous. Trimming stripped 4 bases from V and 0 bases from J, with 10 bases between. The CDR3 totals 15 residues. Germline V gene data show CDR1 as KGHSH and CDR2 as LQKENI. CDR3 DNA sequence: TGTGCCAGCTCACTCGGTAGAGATAGCAATCAGCCCCAGCATTTT. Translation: CASSLGRDSNQPQHF.

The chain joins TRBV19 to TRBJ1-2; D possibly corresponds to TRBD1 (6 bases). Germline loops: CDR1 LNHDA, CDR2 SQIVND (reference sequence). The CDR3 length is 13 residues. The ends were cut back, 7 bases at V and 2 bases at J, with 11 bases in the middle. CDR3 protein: CASNFGQNYGYTF. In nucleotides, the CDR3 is TGTGCCAGTAATTTCGGACAGAACTATGGCTACACCTTC.

The CDR3, as DNA: TGTGCCAGCAGCCGTAGCGGGAGAATGAACACCGGGGAGCTGTTTTTT. Its protein is CASSRSGRMNTGELFF. The chain employs TRBV9 and TRBJ2-2, with 9 bases that match TRBD2. Germline-derived CDR1 and CDR2 are SGDLS and YYNGEE. J lost 1 base, V lost 4 bases, and 5 bases had no gene match. There are 16 residues in the CDR3.

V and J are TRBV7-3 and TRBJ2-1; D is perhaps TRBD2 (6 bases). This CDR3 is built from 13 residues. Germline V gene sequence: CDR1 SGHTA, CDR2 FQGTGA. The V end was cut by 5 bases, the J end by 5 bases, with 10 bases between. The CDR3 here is CASSPTRDNEQFF. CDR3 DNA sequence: TGTGCCAGCAGCCCGACTAGGGACAATGAGCAGTTCTTC.

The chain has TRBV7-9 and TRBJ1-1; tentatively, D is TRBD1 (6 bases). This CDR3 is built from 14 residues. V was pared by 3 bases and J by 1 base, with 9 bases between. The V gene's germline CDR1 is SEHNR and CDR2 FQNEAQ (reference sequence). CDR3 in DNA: TGTGCCAGCAGCTTTAGGGGGACGAACACTGAAGCTTTCTTT. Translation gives CASSFRGTNTEAFF.

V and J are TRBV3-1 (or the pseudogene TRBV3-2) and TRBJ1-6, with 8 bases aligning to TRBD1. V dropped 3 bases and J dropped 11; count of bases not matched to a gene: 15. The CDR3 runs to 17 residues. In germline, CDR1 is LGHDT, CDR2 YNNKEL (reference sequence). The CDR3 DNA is TGTGCCAGCAGCCATAATTCCGGGACAGGATTTAGTGCACCCCTCCACTTT. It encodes CASSHNSGTGFSAPLHF.

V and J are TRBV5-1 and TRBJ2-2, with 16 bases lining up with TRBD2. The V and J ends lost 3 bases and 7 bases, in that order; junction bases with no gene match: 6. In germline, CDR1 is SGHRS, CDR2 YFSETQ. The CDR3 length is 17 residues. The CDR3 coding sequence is TGCGCCAGCAGCTCGGGACTAGCGGGAGGGCCGGTCGGGGAGCTGTTTTTT. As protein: CASSSGLAGGPVGELFF.

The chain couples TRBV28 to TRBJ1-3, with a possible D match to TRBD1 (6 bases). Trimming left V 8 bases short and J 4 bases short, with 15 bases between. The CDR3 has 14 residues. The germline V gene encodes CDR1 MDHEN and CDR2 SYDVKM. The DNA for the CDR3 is TGTGCCAGCTCCGATGGGGGCTCCGGAAACACCATATATTTT. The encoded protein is CASSDGGSGNTIYF.

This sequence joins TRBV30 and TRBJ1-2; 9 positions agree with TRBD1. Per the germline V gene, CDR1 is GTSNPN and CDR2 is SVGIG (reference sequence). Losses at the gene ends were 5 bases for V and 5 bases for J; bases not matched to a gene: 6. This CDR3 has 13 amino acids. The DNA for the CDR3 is TGTGCCTGGGCTGTGGGACAGGGATATGGCTACACCTTC. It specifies CAWAVGQGYGYTF.

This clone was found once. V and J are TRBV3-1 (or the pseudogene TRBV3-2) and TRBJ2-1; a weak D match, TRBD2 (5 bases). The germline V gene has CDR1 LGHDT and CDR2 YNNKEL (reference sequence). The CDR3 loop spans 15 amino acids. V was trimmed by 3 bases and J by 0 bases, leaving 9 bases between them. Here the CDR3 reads CASSQDWSSYNEQFF. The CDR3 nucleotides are TGTGCCAGCAGCCAGGACTGGAGCTCCTACAATGAGCAGTTCTTC.

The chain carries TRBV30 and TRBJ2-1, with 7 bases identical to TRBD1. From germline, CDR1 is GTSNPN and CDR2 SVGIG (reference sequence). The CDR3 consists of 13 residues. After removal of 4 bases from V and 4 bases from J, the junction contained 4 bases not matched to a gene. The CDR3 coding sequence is TGTGCCTGGACAGGGGGATTTTACAATGAGCAGTTCTTC. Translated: CAWTGGFYNEQFF.

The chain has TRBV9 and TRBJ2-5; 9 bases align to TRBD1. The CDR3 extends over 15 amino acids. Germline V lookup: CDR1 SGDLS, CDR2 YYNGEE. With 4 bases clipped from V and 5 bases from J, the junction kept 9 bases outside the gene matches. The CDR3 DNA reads TGTGCCAGCAGCACCCGGGACAGGGAACGGGAGACCCAGTACTTC. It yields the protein CASSTRDRERETQYF.

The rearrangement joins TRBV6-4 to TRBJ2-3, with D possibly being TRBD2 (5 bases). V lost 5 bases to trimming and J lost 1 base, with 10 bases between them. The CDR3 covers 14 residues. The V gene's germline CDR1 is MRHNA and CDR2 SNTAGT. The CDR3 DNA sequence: TGTGCCAGCAGTATTATGGGAGGCACAGATACGCAGTATTTT. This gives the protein CASSIMGGTDTQYF.

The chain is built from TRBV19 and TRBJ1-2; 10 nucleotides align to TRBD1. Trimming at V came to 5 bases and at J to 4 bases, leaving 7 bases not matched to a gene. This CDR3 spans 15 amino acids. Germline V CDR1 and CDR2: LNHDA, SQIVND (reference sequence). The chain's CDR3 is CASSPAGTGVYGYTF. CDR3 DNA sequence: TGTGCCAGTAGTCCAGCCGGGACAGGGGTCTATGGCTACACCTTC. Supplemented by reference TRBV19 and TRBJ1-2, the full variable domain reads DGGITQSPKYLFRKEGQNVTLSCEQNLNHDAMYWYRQDPGQGLRLIYYSQIVNDFQKGDIAEGYSVSREKKESFPLTVTSAQKNPTAFYLCASSPAGTGVYGYTFGSGTRLTVV.

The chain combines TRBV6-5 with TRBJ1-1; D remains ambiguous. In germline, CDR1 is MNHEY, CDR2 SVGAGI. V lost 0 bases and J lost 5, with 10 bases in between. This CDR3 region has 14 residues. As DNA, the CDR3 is TGTGCCAGCAGTTACTCGAACACGGGTACTGAAGCTTTCTTT. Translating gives CASSYSNTGTEAFF.

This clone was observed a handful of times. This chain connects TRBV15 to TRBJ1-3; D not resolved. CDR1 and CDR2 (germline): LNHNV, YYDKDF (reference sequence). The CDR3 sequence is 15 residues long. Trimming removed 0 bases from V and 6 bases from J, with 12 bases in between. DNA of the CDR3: TGTGCCACCAGCAGAGATCCAACAGCTCTAAACACCATATATTTT. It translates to CATSRDPTALNTIYF.

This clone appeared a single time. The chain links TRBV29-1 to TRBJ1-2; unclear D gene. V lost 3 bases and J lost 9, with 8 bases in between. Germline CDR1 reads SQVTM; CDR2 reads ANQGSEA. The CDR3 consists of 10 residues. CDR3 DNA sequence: TGCAGCGTTGACGGCGGGAGCTACACCTTC. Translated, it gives CSVDGGSYTF.

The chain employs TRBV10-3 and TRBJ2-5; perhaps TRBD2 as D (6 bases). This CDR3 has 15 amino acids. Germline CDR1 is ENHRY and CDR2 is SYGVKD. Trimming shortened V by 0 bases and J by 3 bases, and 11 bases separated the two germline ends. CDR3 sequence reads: CAISESAGYEETQYF. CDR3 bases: TGTGCCATCAGTGAGTCAGCGGGCTATGAAGAGACCCAGTACTTC.

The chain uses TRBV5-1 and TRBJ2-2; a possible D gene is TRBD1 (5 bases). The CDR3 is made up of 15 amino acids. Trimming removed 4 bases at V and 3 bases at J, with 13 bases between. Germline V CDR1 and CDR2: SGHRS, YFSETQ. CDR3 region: CASSQAVGDTGELFF. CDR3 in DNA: TGCGCCAGCAGCCAGGCAGTAGGGGACACCGGGGAGCTGTTTTTT.

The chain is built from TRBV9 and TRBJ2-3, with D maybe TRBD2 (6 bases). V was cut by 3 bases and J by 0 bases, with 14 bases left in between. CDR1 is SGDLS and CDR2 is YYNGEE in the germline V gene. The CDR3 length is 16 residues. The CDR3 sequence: CASSESGRGSTDTQYF. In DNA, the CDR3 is TGTGCCAGCAGCGAGAGCGGGCGGGGAAGCACAGATACGCAGTATTTT.

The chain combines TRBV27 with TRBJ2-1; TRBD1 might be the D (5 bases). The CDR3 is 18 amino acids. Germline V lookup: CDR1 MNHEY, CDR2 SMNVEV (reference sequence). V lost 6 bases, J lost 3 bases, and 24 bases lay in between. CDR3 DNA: TGTGCCAGCAGACCGTCCGAAGCTACAGGAGCCGTCTACAATGAGCAGTTCTTC. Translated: CASRPSEATGAVYNEQFF.

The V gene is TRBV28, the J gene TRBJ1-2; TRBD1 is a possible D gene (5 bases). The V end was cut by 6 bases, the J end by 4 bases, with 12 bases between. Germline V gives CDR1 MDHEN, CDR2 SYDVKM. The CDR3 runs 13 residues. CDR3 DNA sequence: TGTGCCAGCAGCCCGGACATGGCCTATGGCTACACCTTC. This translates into CASSPDMAYGYTF.

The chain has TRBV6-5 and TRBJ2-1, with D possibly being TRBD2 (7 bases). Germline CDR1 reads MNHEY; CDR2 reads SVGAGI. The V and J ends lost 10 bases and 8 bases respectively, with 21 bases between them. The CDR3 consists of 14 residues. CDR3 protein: CATSPRGRGDEQFF. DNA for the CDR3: TGTGCCACATCACCCAGGGGTCGGGGGGATGAGCAGTTCTTC.